This T cell receptor beta chain was sequenced during a study of blood T cell repertoires in COVID-19. There are 16 residues in the CDR3. With V trimmed by 5 bases and J by 8 bases, 12 bases remained unmatched. The germline CDR1 and CDR2 sequences are SGHAT and FQNNGV. Original handling: It was from reference gene primer amplification that nucleated cell counts were estimated. TCRdb keeps only in-frame clones here, not all; method: immunoSEQ multiplex PCR. The V and J calls and clone size are taken from that table; D and trimming were inferred from the DNA. Among fewer than 400,000 clones listed, 85% were seen once.

V gene TRBV11-2 combines with J gene TRBJ1-3, with 10 bases fitting TRBD1. Material: peripheral blood. The source is a woman aged 18 to 35 with acute or convalescent COVID-19. The CDR3 region has the DNA TGTGCCAGCAGCCCCTCGCCGGGACAGGGGCGGCACACCATATATTTT. This codes for CASSPSPGQGRHTIYF.